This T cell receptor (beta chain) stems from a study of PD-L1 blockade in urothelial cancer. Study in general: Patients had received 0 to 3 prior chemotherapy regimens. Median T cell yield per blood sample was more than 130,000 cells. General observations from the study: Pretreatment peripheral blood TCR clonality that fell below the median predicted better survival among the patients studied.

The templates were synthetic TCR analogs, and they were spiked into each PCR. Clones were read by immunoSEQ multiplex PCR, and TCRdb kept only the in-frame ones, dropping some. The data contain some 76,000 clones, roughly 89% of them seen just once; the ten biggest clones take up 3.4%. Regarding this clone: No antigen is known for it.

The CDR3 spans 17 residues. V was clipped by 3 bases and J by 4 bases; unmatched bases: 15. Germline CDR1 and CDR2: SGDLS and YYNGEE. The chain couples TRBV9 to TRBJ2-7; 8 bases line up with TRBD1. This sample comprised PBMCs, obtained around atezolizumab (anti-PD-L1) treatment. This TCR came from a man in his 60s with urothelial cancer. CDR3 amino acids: CASSARSRGPTPYEQYF. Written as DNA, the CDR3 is TGTGCCAGCAGCGCCCGATCCAGGGGGCCCACACCTTACGAGCAGTACTTC.